This T cell receptor (beta chain) was sequenced in a study of identical twins (TCRdb year 2016). As for the study more broadly: The study deep-sequenced TCR alpha and beta repertoires from monozygotic twins, unrelated adults of various ages and cord blood to test whether fetal clonotypes persist. To rule out contamination, the twin experiments were replicated at different times with different library preparation protocols.

Only healthy Caucasian donors were included. Three unrelated non-twin adults were also sequenced: a male aged 18 to 30, a male aged 50 to 60 and a female aged 50 to 60. Miltenyi CD45RO+ enrichment and human naive T-cell isolation kits were used to isolate memory (CD45RO+) and naive T cells from PBMC. This clonotype was picked up a small number of times. Its specific antigen is unknown. The record has no base qualities; no much larger clone is one base away. Library construction relied on 5' RACE. Sequencing instrument: Illumina HiSeq 2000. A universal primer binding site was introduced by template switching, and a unique molecular identifier was present in the final cDNA, enabling accurate counting of TCR cDNA molecules. Specific primers in the conserved constant-segment region were used to synthesize first-strand cDNA for the TCR alpha and beta chains. Each cDNA library was double barcoded, with a SMART-Mk sample barcode plus Illumina barcodes, to control for contamination. TruSeq adapter sequences along with Illumina sample barcodes were introduced in two successive PCR steps. The Illumina HiSeq platform was used with custom primers to sequence TCR alpha and beta cDNA libraries. Concerning the study's data processing: Unique molecular identifiers were extracted from raw reads with MiGEC, and CDR3 positions were determined with MiXCR. For each individual, recombination models were inferred using an EM algorithm with the repgenHMM and IGoR tools. The analysis of shared clonotypes was done with the tcR package in R, with sharing normalized by the product of cloneset sizes. To study raw recombination free of thymic and clonal selection effects, out-of-frame nonproductive sequences were analyzed. TCRdb itself trimmed the public reads at Q25 with fastp, ran MiXCR and retained productive beta chains. Rows with a matching CDR3 protein are joined into one entry that keeps the most common DNA and genes. The V and J calls, along with clone size, are taken from TCRdb and not from the paper's own processing. The sample table contains approximately 700,000 distinct CDR3 sequences; only one count was recorded for around 5.7% of them. Jointly, the top ten make up about 2% of the sample.

The V end gives up 0 bases and the J end 4 bases, leaving 5 bases in the junction not matched to a gene. From the cysteine through the phenylalanine, the CDR3 covers 16 amino acids. The sequence is cut down to CDR3 DNA, 48 bases in frame from base 1. CDR1 is given as DFQATT and CDR2 as SNEGSKA, both from the germline V gene (reference sequence). General study outcomes and caveats: Compared with coincidental sharing between unrelated individuals, out-of-frame TCR alpha sequences shared between twins showed an excess of sequences with low generation probability. In monozygotic twins, out-of-frame TCR alpha sharing was systematically underestimated by recombination models, although the models agreed with sharing between unrelated individuals. A weaker excess of twin sharing was found in beta out-of-frame sequences because the signal-to-noise ratio was lowered by fewer shared sequences. Because the same donors could not be followed over many years, conclusions were based on cross-sectional statistical analysis. Abundant cord blood beta clonotypes carried fewer insertions; young adult naive repertoires showed a weaker similar trend, while memory repertoires showed none. Invariant T cells such as MAIT and iNKT could partly confound zero-insertion analyses, though diverse VJ usage argued against this for most clonotypes.

This receptor chain uses TRBV20-1 and TRBJ2-5; 13 junctional bases match TRBD2. The sample was naive T cells sorted from blood. The meaning of the sample's cell subset or site label: cells isolated with a human naive T-cell isolation kit. The sequence was obtained from a man between 18 and 35 years old in good health. The nucleotide sequence is TGCAGTGCTAGAGATCCATGGACTAGCGGGAGAGAGACCCAGTACTTC. Its coded protein is CSARDPWTSGRETQYF.